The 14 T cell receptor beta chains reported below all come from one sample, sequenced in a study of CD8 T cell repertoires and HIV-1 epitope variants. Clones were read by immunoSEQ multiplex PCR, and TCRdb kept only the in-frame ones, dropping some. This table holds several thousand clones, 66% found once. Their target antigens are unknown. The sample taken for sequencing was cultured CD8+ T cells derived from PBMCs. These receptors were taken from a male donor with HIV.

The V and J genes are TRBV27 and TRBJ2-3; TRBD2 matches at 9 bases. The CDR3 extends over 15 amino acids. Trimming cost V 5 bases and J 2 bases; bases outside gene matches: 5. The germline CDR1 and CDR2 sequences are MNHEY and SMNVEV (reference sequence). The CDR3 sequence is CASSRLAVYTDTQYF. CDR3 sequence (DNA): TGTGCCAGCAGTAGACTAGCGGTGTACACAGATACGCAGTATTTT.

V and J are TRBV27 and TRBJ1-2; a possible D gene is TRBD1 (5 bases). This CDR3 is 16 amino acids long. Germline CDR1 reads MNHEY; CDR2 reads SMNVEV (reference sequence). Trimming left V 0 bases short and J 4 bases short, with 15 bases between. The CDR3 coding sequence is TGTGCCAGCAGTTTATCGGCAGGGAGTCAAATCTATGGCTACACCTTC. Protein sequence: CASSLSAGSQIYGYTF.

The CDR3 region is CASSYGGSGTNEQFF. In nucleotides, the CDR3 is TGTGCCAGCAGTTACGGGGGTAGCGGGACTAATGAGCAGTTCTTC. This chain links TRBV6-5 with TRBJ2-1, with 8 bases identical to TRBD2. Per germline, CDR1 MNHEY and CDR2 SVGAGI. Trimming removed 2 bases from V and 7 bases from J; junction bases left unmatched: 7. This CDR3 spans 15 amino acids.

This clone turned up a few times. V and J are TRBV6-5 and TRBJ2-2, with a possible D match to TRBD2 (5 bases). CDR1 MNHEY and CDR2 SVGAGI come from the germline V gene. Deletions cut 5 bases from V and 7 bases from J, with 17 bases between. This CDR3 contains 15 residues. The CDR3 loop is CASSADFLDNGELFF. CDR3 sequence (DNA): TGTGCCAGCAGTGCGGACTTTCTCGACAACGGGGAGCTGTTTTTT.

CDR3 sequence: CASSPGTGLNSYGYTF. The CDR3 nucleotides are TGTGCCAGCAGCCCGGGGACAGGGCTGAATTCTTATGGCTACACCTTC. The chain couples TRBV7-6 to TRBJ1-2, with 9 bases lining up with TRBD1. This CDR3 has 16 residues. V was pared by 5 bases and J by 5 bases, with 12 bases of the junction left unmatched. From germline, CDR1 is SGHVS and CDR2 FNYEAQ.

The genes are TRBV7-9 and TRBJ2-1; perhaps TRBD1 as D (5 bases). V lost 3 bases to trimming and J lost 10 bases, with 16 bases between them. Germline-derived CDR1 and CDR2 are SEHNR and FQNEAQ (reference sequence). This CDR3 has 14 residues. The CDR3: CASSLGVGAREQFF. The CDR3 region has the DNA TGTGCCAGCAGCTTGGGTGTAGGGGCTCGAGAGCAGTTCTTC.

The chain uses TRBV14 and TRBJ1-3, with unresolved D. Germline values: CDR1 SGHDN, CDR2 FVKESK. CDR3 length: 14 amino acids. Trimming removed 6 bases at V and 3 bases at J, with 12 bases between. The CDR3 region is CASRDAGSGNTIYF. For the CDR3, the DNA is TGTGCCAGCAGGGACGCGGGGAGTGGAAACACCATATATTTT.

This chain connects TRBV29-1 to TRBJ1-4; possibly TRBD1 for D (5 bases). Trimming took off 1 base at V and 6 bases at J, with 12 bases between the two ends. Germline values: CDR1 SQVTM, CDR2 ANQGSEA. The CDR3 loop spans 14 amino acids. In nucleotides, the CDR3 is TGCAGCGTTGAAGTGGGCGGGACGGATGAAAAACTGTTTTTT. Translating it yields CSVEVGGTDEKLFF.

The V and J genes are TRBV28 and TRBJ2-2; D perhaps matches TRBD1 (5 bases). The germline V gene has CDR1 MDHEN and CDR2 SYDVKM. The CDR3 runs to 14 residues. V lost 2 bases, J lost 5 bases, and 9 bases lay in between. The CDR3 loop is CASSLDSRTGELFF. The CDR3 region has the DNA TGTGCCAGCAGTTTAGACAGTAGGACCGGGGAGCTGTTTTTT.

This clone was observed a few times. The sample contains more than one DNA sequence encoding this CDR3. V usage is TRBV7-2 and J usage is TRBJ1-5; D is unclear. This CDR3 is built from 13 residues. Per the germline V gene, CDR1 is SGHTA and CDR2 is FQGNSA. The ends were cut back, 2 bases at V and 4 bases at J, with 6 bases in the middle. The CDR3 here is CASSLRPNQPQHF. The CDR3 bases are TGTGCCAGCAGCTTACGGCCTAATCAGCCCCAGCATTTT.

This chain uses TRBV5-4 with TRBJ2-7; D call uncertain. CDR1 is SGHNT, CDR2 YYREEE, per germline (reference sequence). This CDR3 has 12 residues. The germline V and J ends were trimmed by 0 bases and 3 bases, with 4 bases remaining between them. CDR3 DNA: TGTGCCAGCAGCTTGGACAACTACGAGCAGTACTTC. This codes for CASSLDNYEQYF.

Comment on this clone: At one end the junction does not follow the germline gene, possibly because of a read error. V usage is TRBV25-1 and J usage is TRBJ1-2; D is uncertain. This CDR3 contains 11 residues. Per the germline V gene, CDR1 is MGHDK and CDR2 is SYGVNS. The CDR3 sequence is CATSHCVTEEF. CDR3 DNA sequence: TGTGCCACCTCACATTGCGTTACTGAAGAATTC.

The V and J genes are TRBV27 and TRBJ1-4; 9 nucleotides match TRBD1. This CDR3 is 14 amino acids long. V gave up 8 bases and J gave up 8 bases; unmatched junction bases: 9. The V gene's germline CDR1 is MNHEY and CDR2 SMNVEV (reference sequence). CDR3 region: CASSSGTGYEKLFF. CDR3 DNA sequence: TGTGCCAGCTCCTCCGGGACAGGGTACGAAAAACTGTTTTTT.

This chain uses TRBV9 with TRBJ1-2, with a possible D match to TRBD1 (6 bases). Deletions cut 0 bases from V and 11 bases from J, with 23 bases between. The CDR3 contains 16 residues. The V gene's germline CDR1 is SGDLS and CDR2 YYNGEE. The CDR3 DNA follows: TGTGCCAGCAGCGTAGCTGGTCAGGGGACCCTCTTTGATTACACCTTC. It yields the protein CASSVAGQGTLFDYTF.